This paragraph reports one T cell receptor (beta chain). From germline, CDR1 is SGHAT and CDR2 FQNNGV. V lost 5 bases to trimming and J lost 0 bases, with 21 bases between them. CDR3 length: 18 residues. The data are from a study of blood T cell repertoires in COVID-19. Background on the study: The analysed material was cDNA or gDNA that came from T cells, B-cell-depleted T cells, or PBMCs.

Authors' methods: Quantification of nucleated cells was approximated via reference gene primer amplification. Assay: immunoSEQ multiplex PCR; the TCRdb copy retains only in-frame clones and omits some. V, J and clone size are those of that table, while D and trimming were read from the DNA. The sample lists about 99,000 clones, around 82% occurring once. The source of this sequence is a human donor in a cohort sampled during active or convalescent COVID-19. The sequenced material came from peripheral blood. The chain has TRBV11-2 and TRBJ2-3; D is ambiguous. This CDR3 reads CASSPRPPGQVSTDTQYF. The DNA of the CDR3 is TGTGCCAGCAGCCCACGCCCCCCAGGCCAAGTTAGCACAGATACGCAGTATTTT.